What follows are 29 T cell receptor beta chains derived from one specimen sequenced in a study of shared clonotypes between healthy human individuals. It was CD45RO-negative cells, positively selected for CCR7, that made up naive CD8 cells, with terminally differentiated effector memory CD45RA+ cells excluded. The table came from immunoSEQ multiplex PCR; TCRdb's copy has only in-frame clones and leaves some out. The sample has around 2,000,000 clones; about 94% are singletons. Sequencing used naive CD8+ T cells sorted from blood. The receptors originated from a man in his late teens or twenties in good health.

This chain uses TRBV6-5 with TRBJ1-4, with unresolved D. Germline V gene lookup returns CDR1 MNHEY and CDR2 SVGAGI. V lost 2 bases and J 1 base, leaving 5 bases between the germline ends. The CDR3 totals 14 residues. The CDR3 is CASSYTGTNEKLFF. The CDR3, as DNA: TGTGCCAGCAGTTACACCGGAACTAATGAAAAACTGTTTTTT.

This clone was found a few times. The same CDR3 arises from other DNA sequences in this sample as well. The rearrangement links TRBV5-1 to TRBJ1-1; D gene ambiguous. The length of the CDR3 is 12 residues. Germline lookup yields CDR1 SGHRS and CDR2 YFSETQ. Trimming took off 1 base at V and 5 bases at J, with 6 bases between the two ends. The CDR3 DNA reads as TGCGCCAGCAGCTTGTCGGGAACTGAAGCTTTCTTT. Its protein is CASSLSGTEAFF.

The chain links TRBV30 to TRBJ1-1; D perhaps matches TRBD1 (5 bases). There are 13 residues in the CDR3. Trimming shortened V by 0 bases and J by 4 bases, and 9 bases separated the two germline ends. Germline V gives CDR1 GTSNPN, CDR2 SVGIG (reference sequence). CDR3 coding DNA: TGTGCCTGGAGTGTAGGGGAGGGCACTGAAGCTTTCTTT. It encodes CAWSVGEGTEAFF.

This chain uses TRBV7-6 with TRBJ2-5; 12 bases agree with TRBD2. The CDR3 sequence is 15 residues long. Unmatched junction bases numbered 3, after V lost 3 bases and J lost 4 bases. Germline V lookup: CDR1 SGHVS, CDR2 FNYEAQ. Here the CDR3 DNA reads TGTGCCAGCAGCTTCCTAGCGGGAGGGGGAGAGACCCAGTACTTC. Protein sequence: CASSFLAGGGETQYF.

The V and J genes are TRBV30 and TRBJ1-1, with D perhaps matching TRBD1 (6 bases). CDR3 length equals 14 residues. V was clipped by 1 base and J by 6 bases, with 15 bases between them. CDR1 and CDR2 from the germline V gene are GTSNPN and SVGIG (reference sequence). The CDR3 loop is CAWSEGRGLPEAFF. CDR3 DNA sequence: TGTGCCTGGAGTGAAGGCAGGGGATTACCTGAAGCTTTCTTT.

As DNA, the CDR3 is TGTGCCAGCAGTGTATCAGGGGGCGGGGAGCAGTACTTC. Translation gives CASSVSGGGEQYF. The rearrangement links TRBV6-5 to TRBJ2-7; 8 bases fit TRBD1. Germline V gene sequence: CDR1 MNHEY, CDR2 SVGAGI. The CDR3 is 13 amino acids. V lost 5 bases to trimming and J lost 7 bases; unmatched junction nucleotides: 7.

The chain links TRBV7-9 to TRBJ1-1; D gene ambiguous. With 1 base removed from V and 4 bases from J, the gap between germline ends came to 7 bases. Germline values: CDR1 SEHNR, CDR2 FQNEAQ (reference sequence). There are 13 residues in the CDR3. The CDR3 sequence: CASSLDIGTEAFF. Written as DNA, the CDR3 is TGTGCCAGCAGCTTAGATATAGGCACTGAAGCTTTCTTT. Based on the CDR3 plus reference TRBV7-9 and TRBJ1-1, the full variable domain is DTGVSQNPRHKITKRGQNVTFRCDPISEHNRLYWYRQTLGQGPEFLTYFQNEAQLEKSRLLSDRFSAERPKGSFSTLEIQRTEQGDSAMYLCASSLDIGTEAFFGQGTRLTVV.

This chain joins TRBV7-2 and TRBJ2-7, with 9 bases fitting TRBD1. The CDR3 runs to 16 residues. The V and J ends lost 5 bases and 0 bases, in that order; junction bases with no gene match: 8. Germline V lookup: CDR1 SGHTA, CDR2 FQGNSA. The CDR3 nucleotides read TGTGCCAGCAGCCCCCGCCTGACAGGGGGCTCCTACGAGCAGTACTTC. It specifies CASSPRLTGGSYEQYF.

The genes are TRBV4-1 and TRBJ2-7; 9 bases align to TRBD1. The CDR3 runs 18 residues. Germline-derived CDR1 and CDR2 are MGHRA and YSYEKL. Trimming removed 1 base from V and 2 bases from J; junction bases left unmatched: 12. The CDR3 loop reads CASSQGPPGQGWAYEQYF. For the CDR3, the DNA is TGCGCCAGCAGCCAAGGACCCCCCGGACAGGGGTGGGCCTACGAGCAGTACTTC.

This chain connects TRBV5-6 to TRBJ1-1; D not certain. This CDR3 region has 13 residues. Germline CDR1 reads SGHDT; CDR2 reads YYEEEE. Trimming removed 3 bases from V and 8 bases from J, with 14 bases in between. The CDR3 DNA reads TGTGCCAGCAGCTCGGACCTCTACGGAGAAGCTTTCTTT. Its translation is CASSSDLYGEAFF.

The chain is built from TRBV6-1 and TRBJ2-7, with a possible D match to TRBD1 (5 bases). Germline-derived CDR1 and CDR2 are MNHNS and SASEGT. The CDR3 length is 14 residues. Trimming shortened V by 8 bases and J by 2 bases, and 16 bases separated the two germline ends. The chain's CDR3 is CASDDPAGPYEQYF. CDR3 in DNA: TGTGCCAGCGATGACCCGGCAGGGCCCTACGAGCAGTACTTC.

V gene TRBV11-2 combines with J gene TRBJ2-7; D may be TRBD1 (5 bases). The CDR3 runs to 14 residues. Germline-derived CDR1 and CDR2 are SGHAT and FQNNGV. Trimming removed 6 bases from V and 2 bases from J, with 14 bases in between. The CDR3 reads CASRDPGQPYEQYF. CDR3 DNA: TGTGCCAGCAGGGACCCAGGACAACCCTACGAGCAGTACTTC.

The chain is built from TRBV19 and TRBJ2-1; D is unclear. The CDR3 has 16 residues. The ends were cut back, 1 base at V and 3 bases at J, with 13 bases in the middle. CDR1 and CDR2 from the germline V gene are LNHDA and SQIVND (reference sequence). The CDR3 DNA follows: TGTGCCAGTAGTATAGGAGAGCAGTGGTACTACAATGAGCAGTTCTTC. Protein sequence: CASSIGEQWYYNEQFF.

The genes are TRBV4-2 and TRBJ2-3; D is unclear. This CDR3 contains 12 residues. V was clipped by 0 bases and J by 9 bases, with 7 bases between them. Germline values: CDR1 LGHNA, CDR2 YNFKEQ. Here the CDR3 reads CASSQDDGTQYF. The CDR3 DNA follows: TGTGCCAGCAGCCAAGACGACGGAACGCAGTATTTT.

Turning to this clone: At one end, the junction sequence differs from germline, possibly due to a read error. This chain connects TRBV2 to TRBJ2-7; 9 positions agree with TRBD1. Germline values: CDR1 SNHLY, CDR2 FYNNEI. The CDR3 is 16 amino acids. In DNA form, the CDR3 reads TGTGCGAGCAGTGACCCCCGGGACAGGGACCCCTACGAGCAGTACTTC. Residues: CASSDPRDRDPYEQYF.

This rearrangement joins TRBV30 to TRBJ1-6, with a possible D match to TRBD1 (6 bases). From germline, CDR1 is GTSNPN and CDR2 SVGIG (reference sequence). This CDR3 has 16 amino acids. Deletions cut 0 bases from V and 4 bases from J, with 13 bases between. The CDR3 sequence: CAWSVGGYLYNSPLHF. CDR3 coding DNA: TGTGCCTGGAGTGTAGGGGGTTACCTATATAATTCACCCCTCCACTTT.

This chain links TRBV9 with TRBJ2-7; 11 bases are a match to TRBD2. Germline CDR1 SGDLS, CDR2 YYNGEE. V dropped 3 bases and J dropped 3; count of bases not matched to a gene: 5. This CDR3 is 15 amino acids long. CDR3 coding DNA: TGTGCCAGCAGCGCGGGGACTAGCGGACTCTACGAGCAGTACTTC. This sequence encodes CASSAGTSGLYEQYF.

This chain joins TRBV28 and TRBJ2-5; D is uncertain. The CDR3 spans 13 residues. Germline CDR1 reads MDHEN; CDR2 reads SYDVKM. Trimming took off 3 bases at V and 1 base at J, with 6 bases between the two ends. CDR3 sequence reads: CASSFYAQETQYF. The CDR3, as DNA: TGTGCCAGCAGTTTTTATGCCCAAGAGACCCAGTACTTC.

This chain uses TRBV30 with TRBJ1-1; no clear D gene. CDR3 length equals 11 residues. Trimming removed 2 bases from V and 7 bases from J, with 8 bases in between. Germline loops: CDR1 GTSNPN, CDR2 SVGIG (reference sequence). CDR3 bases: TGTGCCTGGAGTTTGTACGGTGAAGCTTTCTTT. It codes for CAWSLYGEAFF.

The rearrangement joins TRBV7-2 to TRBJ1-2; 9 bases fit TRBD1. CDR3 length: 13 amino acids. Unmatched junction bases numbered 1, after V lost 5 bases and J lost 3 bases. The germline V gene has CDR1 SGHTA and CDR2 FQGNSA. CDR3: CASSRTGDYGYTF. The CDR3 nucleotides read TGTGCCAGCAGCAGGACAGGGGACTATGGCTACACCTTC.

The rearrangement links TRBV29-1 to TRBJ2-3; TRBD2 agrees at 10 bases. J gave up 4 bases and V 2 bases, and 9 bases lay outside the gene matches. Germline values: CDR1 SQVTM, CDR2 ANQGSEA. The CDR3 contains 16 residues. The CDR3 nucleotides are TGCAGCGTTGAATCCCCAGCGGGAGGGCCTTCAGATACGCAGTATTTT. Encoded protein: CSVESPAGGPSDTQYF.

The chain joins TRBV15 to TRBJ2-7; 7 bases align to TRBD2. CDR3 length: 13 residues. The V gene end was trimmed by 8 bases and the J gene end by 3 bases; junction bases not matched to a gene: 7. Germline CDR1 LNHNV, CDR2 YYDKDF (reference sequence). The CDR3 reads CATRGGADYEQYF. CDR3 nucleotide sequence: TGTGCCACCCGGGGAGGGGCGGACTACGAGCAGTACTTC. The variable domain in full, with the rest retrieved from reference TRBV15 and TRBJ2-7, is DAMVIQNPRYQVTQFGKPVTLSCSQTLNHNVMYWYQQKSSQAPKLLFHYYDKDFNNEADTPDNFQSRRPNTSFCFLDIRSPGLGDTAMYLCATRGGADYEQYFGPGTRLTVT.

CDR3 bases: TGTGCCAGCAGCTCGCGGCTAGCGGGGGTCGCCGGGGAGCTGTTTTTT. This sequence encodes CASSSRLAGVAGELFF. This chain links TRBV7-8 with TRBJ2-2, with TRBD2 matching 10 bases. CDR3 length equals 16 residues. With V trimmed by 4 bases and J by 6 bases, 8 bases remained unmatched. Germline CDR1 SGHVS, CDR2 FQNEAQ.

This chain uses TRBV6-5 with TRBJ2-7, with TRBD1 matching over 12 bases. Trimming at V came to 3 bases and at J to 4 bases, leaving 7 bases not matched to a gene. CDR3 length: 16 amino acids. CDR1 is MNHEY, CDR2 SVGAGI, per germline. This CDR3 is CASSYSGQGAKYEQYF. The CDR3, as DNA: TGTGCCAGCAGTTATTCGGGACAGGGGGCTAAGTACGAGCAGTACTTC.

The genes are TRBV7-9 and TRBJ1-1; TRBD1 aligns across 7 bases. This CDR3 has 15 residues. Trimming cost V 5 bases and J 0 bases; bases outside gene matches: 6. Germline loops: CDR1 SEHNR, CDR2 FQNEAQ (reference sequence). In DNA, the CDR3 is TGTGCCAGCAGCGGAGGACAGGAGATGAACACTGAAGCTTTCTTT. Residues: CASSGGQEMNTEAFF.

This rearrangement joins TRBV7-9 to TRBJ2-5; D is tentatively TRBD1 or TRBD2 (5 bases each). The CDR3 runs to 14 residues. V was trimmed by 2 bases and J by 9 bases, leaving 16 bases between them. In germline, CDR1 is SEHNR, CDR2 FQNEAQ (reference sequence). The CDR3 DNA is TGTGCCAGCAGCTTAAACGGGGACCCCAGGCCCCAGTACTTC. Translated: CASSLNGDPRPQYF.

The CDR3 DNA reads as TGTGCCAGCGCATCTAGCGGGGGGCCTAACACCGGGGAGCTGTTTTTT. Amino acids: CASASSGGPNTGELFF. The genes are TRBV28 and TRBJ2-2; 11 nucleotides agree with TRBD2. V lost 8 bases and J lost 2; bases outside the gene matches: 7. CDR1 MDHEN and CDR2 SYDVKM come from the germline V gene. This CDR3 has 16 residues. The full variable domain, completed using reference TRBV28 and TRBJ2-2, is DVKVTQSSRYLVKRTGEKVFLECVQDMDHENMFWYRQDPGLGLRLIYFSYDVKMKEKGDIPEGYSVSREKKERFSLILESASTNQTSMYLCASASSGGPNTGELFFGEGSRLTVL.

There are a few counts of this clone. In the same sample, other DNA sequences code for this CDR3. The rearrangement uses TRBV11-2 and TRBJ2-3; TRBD2 might be the D (6 bases). The CDR3 length is 17 residues. Trimming cost V 0 bases and J 2 bases, with 15 bases left between them. Germline loops: CDR1 SGHAT, CDR2 FQNNGV. In DNA form, the CDR3 reads TGTGCCAGCAGCTTAGATGGGCTAGCGACAAACACAGATACGCAGTATTTT. Translation: CASSLDGLATNTDTQYF.

The chain couples TRBV7-2 to TRBJ2-7, with D hard to call. Germline loops: CDR1 SGHTA, CDR2 FQGNSA. V lost 5 bases and J 5 bases, leaving 19 bases between the germline ends. The CDR3 totals 15 residues. This chain's CDR3 is CASSLNMGRSDEQYF. The CDR3 coding sequence is TGTGCCAGCAGCCTAAACATGGGAAGGTCTGACGAGCAGTACTTC.